This T cell receptor (beta chain) derives from a study of cytomegalovirus exposure and HLA in healthy donors. Here immunoSEQ multiplex PCR was the method, and the copy in TCRdb shows in-frame clones only, minus some. In the table there are just under 65,000 clones, 95% of which are singletons. Between the trimmed V and J ends, which lost 3 bases and 1 base, there was a span of 13 bases. The V gene's germline CDR1 is MGHRA and CDR2 YSYEKL. The CDR3 totals 16 residues. The V and J genes are TRBV4-1 and TRBJ2-1; no definite D call. Sequences were obtained from PBMCs. The TCR originated in a woman younger than 35 in good health and CMV-seropositive. CDR3 sequence: CASSHLGKRSYNEQFF. In DNA, the CDR3 is TGCGCCAGCAGCCACCTAGGCAAACGTTCCTACAATGAGCAGTTCTTC.